This T cell receptor beta chain came from a study of CD4 T cell repertoires and nickel (dated by TCRdb to the early 2020s). Libraries came from RT-PCR. Instrument used: Illumina MiSeq. TCRdb trimmed public reads at Q25 via fastp, called clones via MiXCR and kept in-frame beta chains. Rows with a matching CDR3 protein are joined into one entry that keeps the most common DNA and genes. This sample holds about 320 distinct CDR3 sequences; around half were observed only once. In total, the top ten clones hold about 10% of the sample. On this clonotype itself: Its antigen is not yet known. One base away there is no much larger clone; base qualities are not given.

Material for sequencing was CD4+ T cells from blood, not recorded whether cultured. The TCR comes from a human donor in a nickel allergy study, with or without nickel allergy (not recorded which). It is not recorded whether this sample comes from one donor or several.

Here is the DNA: TGTGCCAGCAGTGGACAGGGCCGCGGCTACACCTTC. This sequence encodes CASSGQGRGYTF. The sequence joins TRBV28 to TRBJ1-2, with 8 bases aligning to TRBD1. Per the germline V gene, MDHEN is the CDR1 and SYDVKM is the CDR2. V is cut back by 5 bases and J by 8 bases, with 4 bases in the junction unmatched. The CDR3 runs 12 amino acids, cysteine and phenylalanine included. The entry retains the CDR3 DNA only, 36 bases that are in frame from base 1.